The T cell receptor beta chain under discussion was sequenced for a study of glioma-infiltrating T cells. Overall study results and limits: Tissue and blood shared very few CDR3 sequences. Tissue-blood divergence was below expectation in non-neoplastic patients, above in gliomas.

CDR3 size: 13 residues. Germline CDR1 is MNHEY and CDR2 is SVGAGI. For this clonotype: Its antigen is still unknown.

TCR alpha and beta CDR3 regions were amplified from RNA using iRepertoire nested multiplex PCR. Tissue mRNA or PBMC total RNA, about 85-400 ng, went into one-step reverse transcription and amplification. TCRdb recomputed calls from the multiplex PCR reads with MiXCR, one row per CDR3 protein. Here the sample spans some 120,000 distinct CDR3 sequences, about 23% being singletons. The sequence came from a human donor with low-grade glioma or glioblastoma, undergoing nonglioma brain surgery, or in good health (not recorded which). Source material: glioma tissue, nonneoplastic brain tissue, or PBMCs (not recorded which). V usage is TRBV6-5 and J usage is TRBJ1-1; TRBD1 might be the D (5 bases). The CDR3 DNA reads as TGTGCAGGCAGTGGAAAGAGGGGTACTGAAGCTTTCTTT. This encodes CAGSGKRGTEAFF.